A selection of T cell receptor beta chains follows, all from one sample in a study of cytomegalovirus exposure and HLA in healthy donors. The assay was immunoSEQ multiplex PCR, and TCRdb's table has in-frame clones only and misses some. The sample has about 60,000 clones, around 96% seen once; the top ten hold 0.9% to 1%. The sample comprised PBMCs. The origin of the receptors is a man aged 18 to 30 in good health and CMV-seronegative. The CDR3 runs from the conserved cysteine through the conserved F or W. The D gene is left open where the match is weak. Where a row states a size, it is once, few, many or the class of an expanded clone; other rows omit it.

TRBJ2-1 | . | . | TRBV5-1 | CASSLLRESGHEQFF | TGCGCCAGCAGCTTGCTACGGGAGAGTGGGCATGAGCAGTTCTTC
TRBJ1-1 | . | . | TRBV18 | CASSRGGTEAFF | TGTGCCAGCTCTAGGGGTGGCACTGAAGCTTTCTTT
TRBJ2-5 | . | TRBD2 | TRBV5-6 | CASSPGLAGPKEAQYF | TGTGCCAGCAGCCCCGGACTAGCGGGGCCCAAGGAGGCCCAGTACTTC
TRBJ2-5 | few | TRBD1 | TRBV7-9 | CASSLVQGLQETQYF | TGTGCCAGCAGCTTAGTACAGGGGTTACAAGAGACCCAGTACTTC
TRBJ1-1 | . | TRBD1 | TRBV15 | CATLPGTGLTMNTEAFF | TGTGCCACTCTACCAGGGACAGGGCTTACCATGAACACTGAAGCTTTCTTT
TRBJ2-7 | . | TRBD1 | TRBV10-2 | CASQTGVGYEQYF | TGCGCCAGCCAGACAGGGGTCGGCTACGAGCAGTACTTC
TRBJ2-1 | . | . | TRBV5-1 | CASSSDLGTNYNEQFF | TGCGCCAGCAGCTCAGACTTGGGGACAAATTACAATGAGCAGTTCTTC
TRBJ1-1 | . | . | TRBV27 | CASSLSTLSKAFF | TGTGCCAGCAGTTTATCGACATTATCTAAAGCTTTCTTT
TRBJ2-7 | . | TRBD1 | TRBV19 | CASSLGAGGYEQYF | TGTGCCAGTAGTCTGGGGGCAGGGGGATACGAGCAGTACTTC
TRBJ1-1 | . | TRBD1 | TRBV10-1 | CASSERTGTNTEAFF | TGCGCCAGCAGCGAACGGACAGGTACGAACACTGAAGCTTTCTTT
TRBJ2-1 | . | . | TRBV5-8 | CASSWSGARNNEQFF | TGTGCCAGCAGCTGGAGCGGCGCGCGTAACAATGAGCAGTTCTTC
TRBJ2-2 | . | . | TRBV9 | CASSVDRDRDGELFF | TGTGCCAGCAGCGTAGACAGGGATAGGGACGGGGAGCTGTTTTTT
TRBJ2-1 | . | . | TRBV7-9 | CASSALSPYNEQFF | TGTGCCAGCAGCGCCCTATCCCCCTACAATGAGCAGTTCTTC
TRBJ2-7 | . | TRBD2 | TRBV2 | CASSGTRAPGEQYF | TGTGCCAGCTCCGGGACTAGGGCCCCGGGTGAGCAGTACTTC
TRBJ2-7 | . | . | TRBV11-2 | CASSQGHRHYEQYF | TGTGCCAGCAGCCAAGGACACCGCCACTACGAGCAGTACTTC
TRBJ2-3 | . | TRBD1 | TRBV5-1 | CASSPRLGTGATDTQYF | TGCGCCAGCAGCCCCCGGCTAGGTACAGGGGCAACAGATACGCAGTATTTT
TRBJ1-5 | once | . | TRBV4-1 | CASSRPDLVGQPQHF | TGCGCCAGCAGCCGGCCAGATTTGGTCGGGCAGCCCCAGCATTTT
TRBJ2-3 | . | TRBD1 | TRBV10-1 | CASSAGTGTADTQYF | TGCGCCAGCAGTGCCGGGACAGGGACCGCAGATACGCAGTATTTT
TRBJ2-1 | . | TRBD2 | TRBV2 | CASRLAGGNYNEQFF | TGTGCCAGCAGGCTAGCGGGAGGCAACTACAATGAGCAGTTCTTC
TRBJ2-2 | . | . | TRBV5-4 | CASSEGQANTGELFF | TGTGCCAGCAGTGAAGGCCAGGCGAACACCGGGGAGCTGTTTTTT
TRBJ1-3 | . | . | TRBV28 | CASSLLGQMGNTIYF | TGTGCCAGCAGTTTGTTAGGACAGATGGGAAACACCATATATTTT
TRBJ2-1 | . | TRBD2 | TRBV5-6 | CASSFGGRDEQFF | TGTGCCAGCAGCTTTGGCGGGAGGGATGAGCAGTTCTTC
TRBJ2-1 | . | . | TRBV28 | CASRRDFNYNEQFF | TGTGCCAGCAGAAGGGACTTCAACTACAATGAGCAGTTCTTC
TRBJ2-7 | . | TRBD1 | TRBV5-1 | CASRGFGQGSYEQYF | TGCGCCAGCAGGGGGTTTGGACAGGGCTCCTACGAGCAGTACTTC
TRBJ2-7 | . | TRBD1 | TRBV6-6 | CASSNRDRDYEQYF | TGTGCCAGCAGCAACCGGGACAGGGATTACGAGCAGTACTTC
TRBJ2-3 | . | . | TRBV7-9 | CASSLGRGRDTTDTQYF | TGTGCCAGCAGCTTAGGGCGAGGACGGGATACCACAGATACGCAGTATTTT
TRBJ2-5 | . | TRBD2 | TRBV28 | CASSPLAGVLETQYF | TGTGCCAGCAGTCCATTAGCGGGAGTTCTTGAGACCCAGTACTTC
TRBJ1-3 | . | TRBD1 | TRBV6-5 | CASSSYRGPGNTIYF | TGTGCCAGCAGTTCCTACAGGGGGCCTGGAAACACCATATATTTT
TRBJ2-7 | . | . | TRBV4-3 | CASSSKIHSPSGTTSYEQYF | TGCGCCAGCAGCTCGAAAATCCACTCCCCAAGCGGGACAACCTCCTACGAGCAGTACTTC
TRBJ1-5 | . | . | TRBV30 | CAWSEGGHQPQHF | TGTGCCTGGAGTGAGGGGGGGCATCAGCCCCAGCATTTT
TRBJ2-3 | . | TRBD2 | TRBV6-1 | CASRRLAGGTDTQYF | TGTGCCAGCAGAAGACTAGCGGGGGGCACAGATACGCAGTATTTT
TRBJ2-5 | . | TRBD2 | TRBV25-1 | CASSEWAGGKETQYF | TGTGCCAGCAGTGAATGGGCGGGAGGGAAAGAGACCCAGTACTTC
TRBJ2-7 | once | . | TRBV28 | CASSLQGSSYEQYF | TGTGCCAGCAGTTTACAGGGGAGCTCCTACGAGCAGTACTTC
TRBJ2-3 | . | TRBD2 | TRBV5-6 | CASSLKTSARTDTQYF | TGTGCCAGCAGCTTGAAGACTAGCGCACGCACAGATACGCAGTATTTT
TRBJ2-1 | . | TRBD2 | TRBV4-1 | CASSQVMTSLSYNEQFF | TGCGCCAGCAGCCAAGTGATGACTAGCCTCTCCTACAATGAGCAGTTCTTC
TRBJ2-7 | . | . | TRBV6-1 | CASSVWSSYEQYF | TGTGCCAGCAGTGTCTGGAGCTCCTACGAGCAGTACTTC
TRBJ1-5 | . | TRBD1 | TRBV9 | CASSVAGDSRFPQHF | TGTGCCAGCAGCGTAGCGGGGGACAGCCGTTTCCCCCAGCATTTT
TRBJ2-3 | once | TRBD1 | TRBV10-2 | CASSVGRTGVADTQYF | TGCGCCAGCAGTGTGGGACGGACAGGGGTGGCAGATACGCAGTATTTT
TRBJ1-1 | . | . | TRBV28 | CASRTESGRAFF | TGTGCCAGCAGGACGGAGTCAGGGAGGGCTTTCTTT
TRBJ2-7 | . | TRBD1 | TRBV10-1 | CASSETGGYEQYF | TGCGCCAGCAGTGAGACAGGGGGCTACGAGCAGTACTTC
TRBJ2-2 | . | . | TRBV5-6 | CASSLGRTTGELFF | TGTGCCAGCAGCTTGGGCAGAACCACCGGGGAGCTGTTTTTT
TRBJ2-1 | once | . | TRBV30 | CAWSLAGRRNEQFF | TGTGCCTGGAGTTTGGCGGGGCGGCGCAATGAGCAGTTCTTC